These T cell receptor beta chains were read from a single sample in a study of blood T cell repertoires in COVID-19. Clones were read by immunoSEQ multiplex PCR, and TCRdb kept only the in-frame ones, dropping some. The sample records fewer than 250,000 clones, roughly nine tenths being singletons. The specimen was peripheral blood. The receptors stem from a man between 65 and 85 years old with acute or convalescent COVID-19. CDR3s include the opening cysteine and the closing phenylalanine or tryptophan. A D gene is named only where the DNA matches it firmly.

cdr3_aa cdr3_nt j_call v_call d_call cdr3_length
CASSQGTSAYYEQYF TGTGCCAGCAGCCAGGGGACTAGCGCATACTACGAGCAGTACTTC TRBJ2-7 TRBV11-2 TRBD2 15
CASSVGTSVGTQYF TGTGCCAGCAGTGTCGGGACTAGCGTCGGGACCCAGTACTTC TRBJ2-5 TRBV27 TRBD2 14
CSVWGGSGNTDTQYF TGCAGCGTTTGGGGGGGAAGCGGAAACACAGATACGCAGTATTTT TRBJ2-3 TRBV29-1 TRBD2 15
CASSRDREAGELFF TGTGCCAGCAGCCGAGACAGGGAAGCCGGGGAGCTGTTTTTT TRBJ2-2 TRBV7-8 TRBD1 14
CASSPDRASYNEQFF TGTGCCAGTAGTCCCGACAGGGCCTCCTACAATGAGCAGTTCTTC TRBJ2-1 TRBV19 TRBD1 15
CASSIDRAGLYNEQFF TGTGCCAGTAGTATAGACCGAGCGGGGCTCTACAATGAGCAGTTCTTC TRBJ2-1 TRBV19 TRBD2 16
CASSEAGTSAYEQYF TGTGCCAGCAGTGAGGCTGGGACTAGCGCGTACGAGCAGTACTTC TRBJ2-7 TRBV6-1 TRBD2 15
CASSKTGTAGQPQHF TGTGCCAGTAGTAAAACCGGGACAGCTGGTCAGCCCCAGCATTTT TRBJ1-5 TRBV19 TRBD1 15
CASSEDPSGSYNEQFF TGTGCCAGCAGCGAAGACCCTAGCGGGAGTTACAATGAGCAGTTCTTC TRBJ2-1 TRBV9 TRBD2 16
CASSLWTGDSNQPQHF TGTGCCAGCAGTTTATGGACAGGGGATAGCAATCAGCCCCAGCATTTT TRBJ1-5 TRBV28 TRBD1 16
CASSVGTVQETQYF TGTGCCAGCAGCGTAGGGACAGTTCAAGAGACCCAGTACTTC TRBJ2-5 TRBV9 - 14
CASSPLQGVEYTEAFF TGTGCCAGCTCTCCCTTACAGGGTGTTGAGTACACTGAAGCTTTCTTT TRBJ1-1 TRBV18 - 16